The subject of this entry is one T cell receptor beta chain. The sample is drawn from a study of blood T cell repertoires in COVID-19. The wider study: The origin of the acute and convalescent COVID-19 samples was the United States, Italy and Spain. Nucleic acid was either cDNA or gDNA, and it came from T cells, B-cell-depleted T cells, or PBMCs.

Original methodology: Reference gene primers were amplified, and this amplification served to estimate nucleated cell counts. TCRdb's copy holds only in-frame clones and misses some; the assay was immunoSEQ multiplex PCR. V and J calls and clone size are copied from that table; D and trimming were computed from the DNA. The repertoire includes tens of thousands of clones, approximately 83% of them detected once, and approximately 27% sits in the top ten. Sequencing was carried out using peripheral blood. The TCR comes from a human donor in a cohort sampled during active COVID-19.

The DNA for the CDR3 is TGCGCCAGCAGCCAAAGGGAGGTTGGGGAAGATACGCAGTATTTT. It is translated as CASSQREVGEDTQYF. The chain has TRBV4-1 and TRBJ2-3; possible D gene TRBD2, 6 bases. V was shortened by 2 bases and J by 5 bases, with 14 bases between the two germline ends. CDR3 length: 15 residues. Germline V gene sequence: CDR1 MGHRA, CDR2 YSYEKL.